These 15 T cell receptor beta chains were all obtained from the same sample, sequenced in a study of metastatic and nonmetastatic thyroid tumors. Patients were all untreated before their thyroid surgery. TCRdb redid the clone calls on the PCR reads using MiXCR. The repertoire holds some 19,000 clones, with roughly 25% as singletons. Sequencing input: blood. These receptors came from a male donor with papillary thyroid cancer or a benign thyroid nodule (not recorded which). Some clones in this sample may be carry-over from other donors' samples.

The chain combines TRBV30 with TRBJ1-3; D uncertain. CDR1 and CDR2 (germline): GTSNPN, SVGIG (reference sequence). The CDR3 loop spans 12 amino acids. Trimming removed 3 bases at V and 4 bases at J, with 7 bases between. CDR3 DNA: TGTGCCTGGAGGGTGTGGGGAAACACCATATATTTT. Translation gives CAWRVWGNTIYF.

V and J are TRBV20-1 and TRBJ1-4, with 7 bases aligning to TRBD1. Losses at the gene ends were 0 bases for V and 10 bases for J; bases not matched to a gene: 8. Germline V lookup: CDR1 DFQATT, CDR2 SNEGSKA (reference sequence). The CDR3 covers 14 residues. CDR3 amino acids: CSARDQGGKGKLFF. In nucleotides, the CDR3 is TGCAGTGCTAGAGATCAGGGGGGGAAAGGAAAACTGTTTTTT.

Only a few counts were recorded for this clone. Other DNA sequences in the same sample also yield this CDR3. The genes are TRBV6-1 and TRBJ1-2; 7 bases fit TRBD1. The CDR3 contains 14 residues. The trim removed 6 bases at V and 2 bases at J, leaving 6 bases unmatched. CDR1 and CDR2 from the germline V gene are MNHNS and SASEGT. CDR3 in DNA: TGTGCCAGCAGGCCGACAGGGACCAACTATGGCTACACCTTC. As protein: CASRPTGTNYGYTF.

This clone rates as medium-sized. The chain carries TRBV11-3 and TRBJ1-2, with no clear D. The V end was cut by 0 bases, the J end by 0 bases, with 11 bases between. Germline V gene data show CDR1 as SGHNT and CDR2 as YENEEA. The CDR3 is made up of 16 amino acids. CDR3 DNA: TGTGCCAGCAGCTTAGAGGGTCGTGAATCTAACTATGGCTACACCTTC. Its protein is CASSLEGRESNYGYTF. Combining the CDR3 with reference TRBV11-3 and TRBJ1-2 gives the whole variable domain EAGVVQSPRYKIIEKKQPVAFWCNPISGHNTLYWYLQNLGQGPELLIRYENEEAVDDSQLPKDRFSAERLKGVDSTLKIQPAELGDSAVYLCASSLEGRESNYGYTFGSGTRLTVV.

The chain has TRBV29-1 and TRBJ2-2; 11 bases are shared with TRBD1. Germline V gives CDR1 SQVTM, CDR2 ANQGSEA. Trimming took 6 bases from V and 4 from J; bases not matched to a gene: 13. This CDR3 has 17 amino acids. The CDR3 bases are TGCAGCGTAGATCTAGCCGGGACAGGGGGTAGCACCGGGGAGCTGTTTTTT. Its translation is CSVDLAGTGGSTGELFF.

The chain joins TRBV5-5 to TRBJ1-5; the D is unclear. From germline, CDR1 is SGHKS and CDR2 YYEKEE (reference sequence). Trimming stripped 4 bases from V and 5 bases from J, with 13 bases between. The CDR3 is 14 amino acids. The CDR3 DNA reads TGTGCCAGCAGCCGAGGGCAGGCCGATCAGCCCCAGCATTTT. This sequence encodes CASSRGQADQPQHF.

The J gene is TRBJ2-7, the V gene TRBV20-1; a possible D gene is TRBD2 (6 bases). Looked up from germline, CDR1 is DFQATT and CDR2 is SNEGSKA (reference sequence). Trimming removed 1 base at V and 3 bases at J, with 16 bases between. The CDR3 runs to 15 residues. The CDR3 is CSARVPDYDNYEQYF. DNA for the CDR3: TGCAGTGCTAGAGTCCCGGACTACGACAACTACGAGCAGTACTTC.

This clone was counted at least ten times. The rearrangement joins TRBV2 to TRBJ1-2; 9 bases line up with TRBD1. Germline trimming cut 4 bases from V and 7 bases from J; bases unmatched to any gene: 7. The V gene's germline CDR1 is SNHLY and CDR2 FYNNEI. CDR3 size: 14 residues. CDR3 loop: CASSVGQGLSGYTF. CDR3 sequence (DNA): TGTGCCAGCAGTGTGGGACAGGGATTGAGTGGCTACACCTTC.

This chain links TRBV6-1 with TRBJ1-2, with 9 bases that match TRBD1. Trimming cost V 2 bases and J 8 bases; bases outside gene matches: 9. Germline lookup yields CDR1 MNHNS and CDR2 SASEGT. This CDR3 region has 15 residues. The CDR3 DNA follows: TGTGCCAGCAGTGAACAATCGGGACAGGGATACGGCTACACCTTC. This codes for CASSEQSGQGYGYTF.

This chain joins TRBV6-1 and TRBJ2-3, with D hard to call. The germline V gene has CDR1 MNHNS and CDR2 SASEGT. Trimming left V 4 bases short and J 2 bases short, with 13 bases between. The CDR3 covers 15 residues. CDR3 nucleotides: TGTGCCAGCAGTGTCGGAGACGGATACACAGATACGCAGTATTTT. It yields the protein CASSVGDGYTDTQYF.

The rearrangement links TRBV5-5 to TRBJ2-7; 9 nucleotides line up with TRBD1. Germline CDR1 SGHKS, CDR2 YYEKEE (reference sequence). The CDR3 is made up of 15 amino acids. Losses at the gene ends were 3 bases for V and 2 bases for J; bases not matched to a gene: 6. This CDR3 is CASSWGTGRTYEQYF. CDR3 bases: TGTGCCAGCAGCTGGGGGACAGGGAGGACCTACGAGCAGTACTTC.

The genes are TRBV29-1 and TRBJ2-3, with 9 bases that match TRBD1. CDR3 length: 14 residues. Unmatched junction bases numbered 9, after V lost 7 bases and J lost 4 bases. The germline V gene encodes CDR1 SQVTM and CDR2 ANQGSEA. The DNA for the CDR3 is TGCAGCGCTATGACAGGGGGTAGCGCAGATACGCAGTATTTT. It codes for CSAMTGGSADTQYF.

This clone was counted a few times. V usage is TRBV12-5 and J usage is TRBJ1-1; D call uncertain. This CDR3 spans 13 amino acids. The germline V and J ends were trimmed by 6 bases and 4 bases, with 12 bases remaining between them. The germline V gene has CDR1 LGHNT and CDR2 FRNRAP. The CDR3 DNA is TGTGCTAGTGGATTCCAGCCAGGCACTGAAGCTTTCTTT. This gives the protein CASGFQPGTEAFF.

This clone was counted many times. This rearrangement joins TRBV6-2 or TRBV6-3 to TRBJ2-1; possible D gene TRBD1, 5 bases. This CDR3 comprises 11 residues. Germline V gene sequence: CDR1 MNHEY, CDR2 SVGEGT. For the CDR3, the DNA is TGTGCATCACAAAGGGGCAATGAGCAGTTCTTC. Protein sequence: CASQRGNEQFF.

In its sample, this clone is medium-sized. The chain is built from TRBV7-2 and TRBJ2-2, with no clear D. Per germline, CDR1 SGHTA and CDR2 FQGNSA. The CDR3 is 16 residues long. Trimming cost V 0 bases and J 4 bases, with 12 bases left between them. The CDR3 bases are TGTGCCAGCAGCTTAGCTCCGGGTACGGGCACCGGGGAGCTGTTTTTT. The encoded protein is CASSLAPGTGTGELFF.